This paragraph reports one TCR beta chain. The antigen is unknown. Possible read error: a much larger clone is one base away. Per the germline V gene, CDR1 is SGDLS and CDR2 is YYNGEE. CDR3 length equals 15 residues. J lost 7 bases, V lost 3 bases, and 8 bases had no gene match. This sample was taken from a study of T cells in Graves' hyperthyroidism and ophthalmopathy. Uncontrolled infection, other autoimmune disease, pregnancy and lactation each barred patients from inclusion. Clinical symptoms, serum thyroxine and TRAb, thyroid ultrasound and orbital computed tomography were used for the diagnoses. RNA transcripts gave rise to amplified TCR beta CDR3 regions. HTBI primers drove first-round RT-PCR of the TCR CDR3. TCRdb re-derived calls from the multiplex PCR reads in MiXCR, one entry per CDR3 protein. The data contain around 340,000 distinct CDR3 sequences, about 18% of them singletons. Study-wide findings and caveats: Ophthalmopathy cases were set apart from stable hyperthyroidism by a 13 V-J model. Expanded thyroid clonotypes (above 0.001) were mostly also found in blood.

The TCR comes from a woman in her 50s with Graves' hyperthyroidism. The sequenced material came from blood. J is TRBJ2-1 and V is TRBV9; 9 bases line up with TRBD2. This CDR3 reads CASSAPGSGGNEQFF. The CDR3 nucleotides are TGTGCCAGCAGCGCACCGGGTAGCGGGGGAAATGAGCAGTTCTTC.